This is a list of T cell receptor beta chains from one sample in a study of follicular helper T cells after annual influenza vaccination. Profiled with immunoSEQ multiplex PCR; TCRdb holds only in-frame clones, not every one. The data contain 9,000 to 13,000 clones, under 85% of them seen just once; the ten biggest clones take up 0.75% to 0.9%. This specimen consisted of CXCR5- memory CD4+ T cells sorted from blood, obtained 7 days after influenza vaccination. These receptors all stem from an adult who received the influenza vaccine. The CDR3 runs from the conserved cysteine through the conserved F or W. Each record gives: J gene, V gene, CDR3 protein.

j_gene: TRBJ2-7; v_gene: TRBV28; CDR3aa: CASGARDEQYF
j_gene: TRBJ2-5; v_gene: TRBV28; CDR3aa: CASSLFAESQETQYF
j_gene: TRBJ2-1; v_gene: TRBV5-1; CDR3aa: CASSLGAGGSYNEQFF
j_gene: TRBJ2-1; v_gene: TRBV28; CDR3aa: CASSPAGTLNYNEQFF
j_gene: TRBJ2-3; v_gene: TRBV15; CDR3aa: CATSRGQEGTDTQYF
j_gene: TRBJ2-3; v_gene: TRBV19; CDR3aa: CASRGLAGPDTQYF
j_gene: TRBJ1-1; v_gene: TRBV4-2; CDR3aa: CASSQIASVNLMNTEAFF
j_gene: TRBJ1-6; v_gene: TRBV30; CDR3aa: CAWSGQGYNSPLHF
j_gene: TRBJ2-1; v_gene: TRBV6-5; CDR3aa: CASSSEDQNEQFF
j_gene: TRBJ1-4; v_gene: TRBV6-1; CDR3aa: CASKKPGGAGEKLFF
j_gene: TRBJ2-1; v_gene: TRBV5-1; CDR3aa: CASSLEGGGPGNEQFF
j_gene: TRBJ2-1; v_gene: TRBV7-3; CDR3aa: CASSLTLAGGYNEQFF
j_gene: TRBJ1-6; v_gene: TRBV15; CDR3aa: CATSSTNSSSYNSPLHF
j_gene: TRBJ2-2; v_gene: TRBV12-5; CDR3aa: CASGLVRTRGGTGELFF
j_gene: TRBJ1-5; v_gene: TRBV10-3; CDR3aa: CAISESRTGTSNQPQHF
j_gene: TRBJ2-6; v_gene: TRBV19; CDR3aa: CASSKTGTASGANVLTF
j_gene: TRBJ2-2; v_gene: TRBV9; CDR3aa: CASSVEWGSGANTGELFF
j_gene: TRBJ2-5; v_gene: TRBV9; CDR3aa: CASSPRRGAAGGVGETQYF
j_gene: TRBJ2-7; v_gene: TRBV5-1; CDR3aa: CASKSDGSYEQYF
j_gene: TRBJ1-3; v_gene: TRBV7-2; CDR3aa: CASSLGLTGAGNTIYF
j_gene: TRBJ2-1; v_gene: TRBV4-1; CDR3aa: CASSRVPGGPYNEQFF
j_gene: TRBJ1-5; v_gene: TRBV28; CDR3aa: CASRLEGAWTLSNQPQHF
j_gene: TRBJ1-4; v_gene: TRBV5-6; CDR3aa: CASSLAQGGSPNEKLFF
j_gene: TRBJ2-2; v_gene: TRBV7-2; CDR3aa: CASSLVESTGELFF
j_gene: TRBJ1-2; v_gene: TRBV28; CDR3aa: CASSLALAGSYGYTF
j_gene: TRBJ1-1; v_gene: TRBV18; CDR3aa: CASSPGQIVNTEAFF
j_gene: TRBJ2-2; v_gene: TRBV7-2; CDR3aa: CAGRLAGVTGELFF
j_gene: TRBJ2-7; v_gene: TRBV11-2; CDR3aa: CASSPLTRFYEQYF
j_gene: TRBJ2-7; v_gene: TRBV18; CDR3aa: CASHGTGTYEQYF
j_gene: TRBJ2-7; v_gene: TRBV30; CDR3aa: CAWSRTGNGDEQYF
j_gene: TRBJ2-7; v_gene: TRBV5-1; CDR3aa: CASSPRLAGDLYEQYF
j_gene: TRBJ2-6; v_gene: TRBV28; CDR3aa: CASTPRGPSGANVLTF
j_gene: TRBJ2-3; v_gene: TRBV19; CDR3aa: CASSRATDTQYF
j_gene: TRBJ1-2; v_gene: TRBV19; CDR3aa: CASTDRGIGSYTF
j_gene: TRBJ2-1; v_gene: TRBV7-2; CDR3aa: CASSLVAGGSYNEQFF
j_gene: TRBJ2-1; v_gene: TRBV5-1; CDR3aa: CASSFWGNNEQFF
j_gene: TRBJ2-7; v_gene: TRBV5-8; CDR3aa: CASSLSRDRSNEQYF
j_gene: TRBJ2-1; v_gene: TRBV15; CDR3aa: CATSSGGSAYNEQFF
j_gene: TRBJ2-2; v_gene: TRBV6-1; CDR3aa: CASSISGWNTGELFF
j_gene: TRBJ2-1; v_gene: TRBV7-2; CDR3aa: CASSLDEARYEQFF
j_gene: TRBJ1-5; v_gene: TRBV6-1; CDR3aa: CASSVQGAGGQPQHF
j_gene: TRBJ1-5; v_gene: TRBV19; CDR3aa: CASRAGLGNQPQHF
j_gene: TRBJ2-7; v_gene: TRBV10-2; CDR3aa: CASSERLGGPYEQYF
j_gene: TRBJ2-1; v_gene: TRBV4-3; CDR3aa: CASSQVTSGGESSYNEQFF
j_gene: TRBJ1-1; v_gene: TRBV5-1; CDR3aa: CASSPPGQVYTEAFF
j_gene: TRBJ1-2; v_gene: TRBV18; CDR3aa: CASSPNRGNYYGYTF
j_gene: TRBJ2-1; v_gene: TRBV19; CDR3aa: CASSLRDSRFRIEQFF
j_gene: TRBJ1-6; v_gene: TRBV27; CDR3aa: CASSPRQGFGSPLHF
j_gene: TRBJ2-7; v_gene: TRBV18; CDR3aa: CASSPGGEVSYEQYF
j_gene: TRBJ2-7; v_gene: TRBV7-2; CDR3aa: CASSLGGPYEQYF
j_gene: TRBJ1-5; v_gene: TRBV28; CDR3aa: CASSLVSAGNQPQHF